This entry is about one T cell receptor beta chain. This sample is drawn from a study of blood T cell repertoires in COVID-19. Study-wide background: There were acute and convalescent COVID-19 samples, and they came from the United States, Italy and Spain. T cells, B-cell-depleted T cells, or PBMCs supplied cDNA or gDNA.

The CDR3 covers 19 residues. The J segment lost 1 base and the V segment lost 3 bases, leaving 11 bases of the junction unmatched. The germline gives CDR1 KGHDR, CDR2 SFDVKD. In the original analysis: Estimated nucleated cell counts came from reference gene primer amplification. Data came from immunoSEQ multiplex PCR; TCRdb stores just in-frame clones and leaves some out. D and trimming come from the DNA, and the V and J calls and clone size come from that table. The data contain around 55,000 clones, 75% to 90% of them singletons. The receptor was isolated from a man aged 55 to 69 with acute or convalescent COVID-19. The sequenced sample consisted of peripheral blood. This rearrangement joins TRBV24-1 to TRBJ2-5; 12 positions match TRBD2. The CDR3 spells CATSDRQYTSGRPQETQYF. For the CDR3, the DNA is TGTGCCACCAGTGATCGACAGTATACTAGCGGGAGGCCCCAAGAGACCCAGTACTTC.